Presented here are 13 T cell receptor beta chains from one specimen sequenced in a study of a mutant IDH1 vaccine in newly diagnosed glioma. Antigens of these TCRs are unknown. TCRdb's copy holds only in-frame clones and misses some; the assay was immunoSEQ multiplex PCR. The sample gives approximately 60,000 clones, 86% of which show up once; 1.6% is in the top ten. The time point is: week 35, safety follow-up. With topical imiquimod, each dose of the vaccine consisted of 300 ug of mutant IDH1 20-mer peptide. The specimen comprised PBMCs, sampled from a glioma patient whose treatment included an IDH1 peptide vaccine. The source of these receptors is a man aged 40-49 years with glioma.

The chain has TRBV6-6 and TRBJ1-2, with 10 bases aligning to TRBD1. Germline assignment: CDR1 MNHNY and CDR2 SVGAGI (reference sequence). CDR3 length equals 13 residues. Trimming took 4 bases from V and 8 from J; bases not matched to a gene: 4. The CDR3 loop reads CASSSGQGVGYTF. CDR3 in DNA: TGTGCCAGCAGTTCAGGACAGGGGGTCGGCTACACCTTC.

The V gene is TRBV19, the J gene TRBJ2-7, with 9 bases that match TRBD1. This CDR3 region has 12 residues. Germline V gene data show CDR1 as LNHDA and CDR2 as SQIVND (reference sequence). V lost 9 bases and J lost 5; bases outside the gene matches: 5. DNA for the CDR3: TGTGCCAGCCGACAGGGGGACCACGAGCAGTACTTC. Translation gives CASRQGDHEQYF.

The V gene is TRBV11-2, the J gene TRBJ2-7; 9 bases fit TRBD2. Germline V lookup: CDR1 SGHAT, CDR2 FQNNGV. The CDR3 covers 15 residues. V was pared by 3 bases and J by 2 bases, with 5 bases of the junction left unmatched. The CDR3: CASSFAGGEAYEQYF. For the CDR3, the DNA is TGTGCCAGCAGCTTCGCGGGAGGGGAGGCCTACGAGCAGTACTTC.

This chain joins TRBV6-1 and TRBJ2-1; D is ambiguous. V lost 6 bases and J lost 11, with 2 bases in between. CDR3 length: 8 amino acids. Germline V lookup: CDR1 MNHNS, CDR2 SASEGT. The CDR3 is CASRKQFF. CDR3 bases: TGTGCCAGCAGAAAGCAGTTCTTC.

The CDR3 region has the DNA TGTGCCAGCAGCAAACGCTCGGGGCTAGCGGGCCCGAACACCGGGGAGCTGTTTTTT. This gives the protein CASSKRSGLAGPNTGELFF. The chain carries TRBV21-1 and TRBJ2-2; the D call TRBD2 from the table was never checked on the DNA. TRBV21-1 is described as a pseudogene. CDR3 length: 19 residues.

V and J are TRBV18 and TRBJ1-2; possibly TRBD1 for D (5 bases). The V and J ends lost 3 bases and 0 bases respectively, with 11 bases between them. The CDR3 runs to 15 residues. Per the germline V gene, CDR1 is KGHSH and CDR2 is LQKENI. CDR3 amino acids: CASSPQDNSNYGYTF. The CDR3 DNA sequence: TGTGCCAGCTCACCTCAGGACAATTCTAACTATGGCTACACCTTC.

The J gene is TRBJ2-1, the V gene TRBV5-1; 8 bases are shared with TRBD1. The CDR3 totals 14 residues. The V gene's germline CDR1 is SGHRS and CDR2 YFSETQ. V lost 3 bases to trimming and J lost 8 bases; unmatched junction nucleotides: 7. The CDR3 region is CASSWRDRGDEQFF. The CDR3 DNA sequence: TGCGCCAGCAGCTGGCGAGACAGGGGTGATGAGCAGTTCTTC.

The rearrangement uses TRBV5-6 and TRBJ2-2, with a tentative D call TRBD2 (6 bases). V was trimmed by 4 bases and J by 6 bases, leaving 19 bases between them. CDR1 SGHDT and CDR2 YYEEEE come from the germline V gene. The CDR3 consists of 16 residues. The CDR3 DNA reads TGTGCCAGCAGCCCGGACTATCCTTTTTGGGCCGGGGAGCTGTTTTTT. It specifies CASSPDYPFWAGELFF.

A single count supports this clone. The chain couples TRBV6-1 to TRBJ1-2, with 12 positions matching TRBD1. With V trimmed by 4 bases and J by 7 bases, 10 bases remained unmatched. The germline CDR1 and CDR2 sequences are MNHNS and SASEGT. The CDR3 loop spans 16 amino acids. DNA for the CDR3: TGTGCCAGCAGTGTTCCCCGGGACAGGGGGCGTCTTGGCTACACCTTC. This sequence encodes CASSVPRDRGRLGYTF.

The rearrangement links TRBV5-6 to TRBJ2-7; 14 bases line up with TRBD2. The CDR3 is made up of 16 amino acids. J lost 8 bases, V lost 0 bases, and 7 bases had no gene match. The germline CDR1 and CDR2 sequences are SGHDT and YYEEEE. CDR3 DNA sequence: TGTGCCAGCAGCTTGGTTGGGACTAGCGGGAGCTTAAAGCAGTACTTC. Its protein is CASSLVGTSGSLKQYF.

The chain is built from TRBV7-2 and TRBJ2-3; 8 bases align to TRBD2. V lost 4 bases to trimming and J lost 2 bases; unmatched junction nucleotides: 5. The germline gives CDR1 SGHTA, CDR2 FQGNSA. The CDR3 spans 15 residues. The CDR3 region is CASSSLAGITDTQYF. The CDR3, as DNA: TGTGCCAGCAGCTCCTTAGCGGGAATCACAGATACGCAGTATTTT.

The chain is built from TRBV19 and TRBJ2-5; 8 nucleotides match TRBD1. V lost 0 bases and J lost 8; bases outside the gene matches: 8. This CDR3 is 15 amino acids long. Germline-derived CDR1 and CDR2 are LNHDA and SQIVND (reference sequence). The CDR3 loop reads CASSIDGGTGRTQYF. CDR3 nucleotide sequence: TGTGCCAGTAGTATAGATGGGGGGACAGGTAGAACCCAGTACTTC.

The rearrangement joins TRBV6-5 to TRBJ2-7, with D unclear. Germline V gene data show CDR1 as MNHEY and CDR2 as SVGAGI. The CDR3 totals 14 residues. The V and J ends lost 7 bases and 1 base respectively, with 14 bases between them. CDR3 coding DNA: TGTGCCAGCACCGTCGCAGGCGCGTCCTACGAGCAGTACTTC. Amino acid sequence: CASTVAGASYEQYF.